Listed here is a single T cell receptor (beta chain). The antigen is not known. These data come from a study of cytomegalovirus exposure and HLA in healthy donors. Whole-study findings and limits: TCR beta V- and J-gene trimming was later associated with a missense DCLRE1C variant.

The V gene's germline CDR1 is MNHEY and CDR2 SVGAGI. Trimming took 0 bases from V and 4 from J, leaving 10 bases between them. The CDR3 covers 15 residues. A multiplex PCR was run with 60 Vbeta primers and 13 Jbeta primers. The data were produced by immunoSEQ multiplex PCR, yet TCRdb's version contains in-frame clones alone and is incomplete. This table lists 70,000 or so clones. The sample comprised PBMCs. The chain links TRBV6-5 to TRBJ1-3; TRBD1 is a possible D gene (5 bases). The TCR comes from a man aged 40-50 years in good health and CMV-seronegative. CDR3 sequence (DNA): TGTGCCAGCAGTTACTCGACCCGGGGGGGAAACACCATATATTTT. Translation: CASSYSTRGGNTIYF.